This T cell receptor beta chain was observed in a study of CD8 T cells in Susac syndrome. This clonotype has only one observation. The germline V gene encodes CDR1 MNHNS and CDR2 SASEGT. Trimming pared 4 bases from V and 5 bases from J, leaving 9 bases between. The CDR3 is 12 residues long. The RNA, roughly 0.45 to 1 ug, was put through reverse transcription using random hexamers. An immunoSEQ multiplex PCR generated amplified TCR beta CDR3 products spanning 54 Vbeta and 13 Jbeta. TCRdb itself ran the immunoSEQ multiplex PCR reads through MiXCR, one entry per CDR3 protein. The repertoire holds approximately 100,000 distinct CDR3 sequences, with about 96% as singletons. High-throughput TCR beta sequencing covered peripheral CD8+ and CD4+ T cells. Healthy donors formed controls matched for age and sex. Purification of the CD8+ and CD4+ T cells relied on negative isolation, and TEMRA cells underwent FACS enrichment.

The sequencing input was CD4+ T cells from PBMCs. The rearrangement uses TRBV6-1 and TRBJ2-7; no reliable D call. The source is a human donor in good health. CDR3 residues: CASSGPVDEQYF. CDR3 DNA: TGTGCCAGCAGTGGGCCCGTGGACGAGCAGTACTTC.